This T cell receptor beta chain came from a study of shared clonotypes between healthy human individuals. Donors were healthy HIV-negative adults without recent acute infections or vaccinations. The CDR3 length is 13 residues. Germline lookup yields CDR1 ENHRY and CDR2 SYGVKD. V was cut by 6 bases and J by 6 bases, with 13 bases left in between. Sequencing was at deep level. Per the original data handling: For the immunoSEQ data, sequences were junction-only without quality scores, so filtering differed. This table comes from immunoSEQ multiplex PCR, and its TCRdb copy is limited to in-frame clones, with some not included. V, J and clone size were drawn from that table, and D and trimming were deduced from the DNA. The sample yields about 460,000 clones, 70% to 80% seen once.

This rearrangement joins TRBV10-3 to TRBJ2-3, with D possibly TRBD2 on 5 matching bases. This clonotype originated in a woman aged 40-49 years in good health. Some clones in this sample may be carry-over from other donors' samples. Sequenced: PBMCs. The CDR3: CAIRGEAFDTQYF. The CDR3 nucleotides are TGTGCCATCAGGGGAGAGGCATTCGATACGCAGTATTTT.